This TCR beta chain derives from a study of molecular identifiers for immune sequencing clone quantification. The CDR3 covers 14 residues. Germline assignment: CDR1 MDHEN and CDR2 SYDVKM. Trimming pared 4 bases from V and 2 bases from J, leaving 12 bases between. Via MiXCR, TCRdb re-called the PCR reads, giving one row per CDR3 protein. Of over 600,000 distinct CDR3 sequences in the sample, less than 20% were seen once. This clonotype was counted many times. Its antigen is still unknown. Study observations and caveats: Same-barcode identical TCR molecules could make highly expanded clones look smaller than they are.

The sequence came from a human donor in good health. Some libraries in this study had Jurkat cell RNA spiked in. V and J are TRBV28 and TRBJ2-7; D may correspond to TRBD1 or TRBD2 (5 bases each). What was sequenced was naive CD8+ T cells from blood, with Jurkat cell RNA spiked in. Subset denoted: FACS-sorted CD8+CD4-CCR7+CD45RA+ naive T cells. CDR3 region: CASSWNGAAYEQYF. The CDR3 DNA reads as TGTGCCAGCAGTTGGAACGGGGCGGCCTACGAGCAGTACTTC.